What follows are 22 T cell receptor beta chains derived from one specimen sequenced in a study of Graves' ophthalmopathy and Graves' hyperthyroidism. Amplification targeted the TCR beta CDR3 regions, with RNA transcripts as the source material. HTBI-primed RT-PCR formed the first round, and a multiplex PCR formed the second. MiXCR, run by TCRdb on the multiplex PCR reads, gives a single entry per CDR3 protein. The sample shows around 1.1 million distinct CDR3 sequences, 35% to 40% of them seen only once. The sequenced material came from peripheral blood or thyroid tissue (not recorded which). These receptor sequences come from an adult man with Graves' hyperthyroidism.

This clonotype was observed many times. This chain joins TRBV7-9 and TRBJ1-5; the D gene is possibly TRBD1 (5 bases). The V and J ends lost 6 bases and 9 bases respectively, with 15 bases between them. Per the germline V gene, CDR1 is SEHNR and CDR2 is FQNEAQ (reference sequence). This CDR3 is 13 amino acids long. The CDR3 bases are TGTGCCAGCAGTTTCAGGGAACTTGGGCCCCAGCATTTT. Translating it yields CASSFRELGPQHF. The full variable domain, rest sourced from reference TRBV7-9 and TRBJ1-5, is DTGVSQNPRHKITKRGQNVTFRCDPISEHNRLYWYRQTLGQGPEFLTYFQNEAQLEKSRLLSDRFSAERPKGSFSTLEIQRTEQGDSAMYLCASSFRELGPQHFGDGTRLSIL.

This chain's CDR3 is CATSGQTNRPVSDYGYTF. In DNA form, the CDR3 reads TGTGCCACCAGCGGACAGACAAATCGGCCGGTATCAGACTATGGCTACACCTTC. The genes are TRBV15 and TRBJ1-2; perhaps TRBD1 as D (6 bases). Germline V gene data show CDR1 as LNHNV and CDR2 as YYDKDF (reference sequence). The CDR3 runs 18 residues. Trimming shortened V by 5 bases and J by 3 bases, and 25 bases separated the two germline ends.

The CDR3 nucleotides are TGTGCCAGCAGCTTAAGAGTGAGGGGGGAGCAGTACTTC. Translation: CASSLRVRGEQYF. The chain joins TRBV11-2 to TRBJ2-7; perhaps TRBD1 as D (6 bases). The V end lost 2 bases, the J end lost 7 bases, and 12 bases lay between the germline ends. The CDR3 spans 13 residues. Germline-derived CDR1 and CDR2 are SGHAT and FQNNGV.

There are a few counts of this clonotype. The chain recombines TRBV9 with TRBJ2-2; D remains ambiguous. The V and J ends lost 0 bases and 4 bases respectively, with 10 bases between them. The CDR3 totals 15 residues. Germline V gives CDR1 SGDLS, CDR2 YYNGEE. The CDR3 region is CASSVEAWGTGELFF. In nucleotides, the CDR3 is TGTGCCAGCAGCGTAGAAGCTTGGGGCACCGGGGAGCTGTTTTTT.

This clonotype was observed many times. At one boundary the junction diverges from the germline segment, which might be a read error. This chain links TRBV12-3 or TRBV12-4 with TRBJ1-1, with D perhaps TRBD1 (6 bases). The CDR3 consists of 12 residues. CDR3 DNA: TGCGCCAGCAGGGGTCGGAACACTGAAGCTTTCTTT. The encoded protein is CASRGRNTEAFF.

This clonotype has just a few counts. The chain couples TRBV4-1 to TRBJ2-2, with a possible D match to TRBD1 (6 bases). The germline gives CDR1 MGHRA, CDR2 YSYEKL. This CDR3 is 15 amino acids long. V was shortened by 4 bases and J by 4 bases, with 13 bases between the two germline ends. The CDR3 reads CASSPYRDGTGELFF. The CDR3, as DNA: TGCGCCAGCAGCCCCTACAGGGATGGCACCGGGGAGCTGTTTTTT.

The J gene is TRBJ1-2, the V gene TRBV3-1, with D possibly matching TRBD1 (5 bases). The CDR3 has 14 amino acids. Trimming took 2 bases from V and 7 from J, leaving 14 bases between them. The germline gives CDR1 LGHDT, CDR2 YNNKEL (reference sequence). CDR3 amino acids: CASSQSARGPGYTF. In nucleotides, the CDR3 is TGTGCCAGCAGCCAATCAGCAAGGGGCCCTGGCTACACCTTC.

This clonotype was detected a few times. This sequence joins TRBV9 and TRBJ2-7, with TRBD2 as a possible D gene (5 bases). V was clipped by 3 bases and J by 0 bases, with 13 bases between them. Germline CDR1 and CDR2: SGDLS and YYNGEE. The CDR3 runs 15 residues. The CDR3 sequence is CASSARPDFSYEQYF. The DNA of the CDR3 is TGTGCCAGCAGCGCCCGCCCGGACTTCTCCTACGAGCAGTACTTC.

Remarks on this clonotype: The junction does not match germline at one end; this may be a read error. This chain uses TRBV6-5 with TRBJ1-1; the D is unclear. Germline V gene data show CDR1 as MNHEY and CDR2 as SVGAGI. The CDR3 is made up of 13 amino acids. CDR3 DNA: TGTGCCAGCAGTTCCTTCCGGGCCTCTGAACCTTTCTTT. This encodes CASSSFRASEPFF.

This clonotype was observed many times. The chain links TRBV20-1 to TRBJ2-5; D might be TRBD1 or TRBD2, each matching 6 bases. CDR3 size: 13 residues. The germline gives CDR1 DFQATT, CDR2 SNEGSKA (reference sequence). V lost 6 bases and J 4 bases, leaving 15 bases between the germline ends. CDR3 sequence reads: CSAVPGGRETQYF. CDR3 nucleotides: TGCAGTGCCGTTCCCGGGGGCAGAGAGACCCAGTACTTC.

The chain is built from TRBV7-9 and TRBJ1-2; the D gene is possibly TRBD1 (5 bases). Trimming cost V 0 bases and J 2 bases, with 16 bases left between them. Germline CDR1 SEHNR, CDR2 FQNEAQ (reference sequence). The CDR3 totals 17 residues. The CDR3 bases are TGTGCCAGCAGCTTAGCGCAAGCAGGGACCCTAAACTATGGCTACACCTTC. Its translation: CASSLAQAGTLNYGYTF.

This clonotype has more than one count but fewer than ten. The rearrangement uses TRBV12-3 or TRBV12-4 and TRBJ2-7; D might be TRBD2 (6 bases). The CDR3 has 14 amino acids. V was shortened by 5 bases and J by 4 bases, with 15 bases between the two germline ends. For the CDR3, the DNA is TGTGCCAGCAGTCGCGGGACTTGGGGATACGAGCAGTACTTC. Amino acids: CASSRGTWGYEQYF.

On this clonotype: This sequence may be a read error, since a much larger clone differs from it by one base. The CDR3 region has the DNA TGTGCCAGTAGTTGGGGCAACGGAAGGACTAATGAAAAACTGTTTTTT. This sequence encodes CASSWGNGRTNEKLFF. The gene calls are TRBV19 and TRBJ1-4; a weak D match, TRBD1 (5 bases). There are 16 residues in the CDR3. Germline lookup yields CDR1 LNHDA and CDR2 SQIVND (reference sequence). The V end lost 5 bases, the J end lost 2 bases, and 15 bases lay between the germline ends.

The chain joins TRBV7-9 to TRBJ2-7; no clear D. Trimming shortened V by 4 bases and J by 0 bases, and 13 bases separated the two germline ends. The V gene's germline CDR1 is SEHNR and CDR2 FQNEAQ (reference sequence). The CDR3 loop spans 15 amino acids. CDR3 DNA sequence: TGTGCCAGCAGCTCCCGTCTTTTTAGCTCCTACGAGCAGTACTTC. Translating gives CASSSRLFSSYEQYF.

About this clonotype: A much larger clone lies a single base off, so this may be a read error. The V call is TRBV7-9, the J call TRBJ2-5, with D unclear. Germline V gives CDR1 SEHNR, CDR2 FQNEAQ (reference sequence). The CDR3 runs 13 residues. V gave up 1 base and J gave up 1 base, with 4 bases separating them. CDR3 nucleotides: TGTGCCAGCAGCTTAGAAAGCCAAGAGACCCAGTACTTC. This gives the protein CASSLESQETQYF.

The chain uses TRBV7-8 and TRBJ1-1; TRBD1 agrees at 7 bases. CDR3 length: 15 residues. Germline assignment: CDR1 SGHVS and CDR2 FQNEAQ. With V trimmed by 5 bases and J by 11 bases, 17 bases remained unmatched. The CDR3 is CASSQGQYPAGAAFF. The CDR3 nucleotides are TGTGCCAGCAGCCAGGGACAGTATCCGGCTGGTGCGGCTTTCTTT.

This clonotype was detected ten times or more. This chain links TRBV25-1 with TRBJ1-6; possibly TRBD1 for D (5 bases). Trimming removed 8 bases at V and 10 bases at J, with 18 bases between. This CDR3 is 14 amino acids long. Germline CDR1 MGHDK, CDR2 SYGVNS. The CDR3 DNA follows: TGTGCCAGCTCTGGGGGGTTAGTCGAGTCACCCCTCCACTTT. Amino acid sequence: CASSGGLVESPLHF.

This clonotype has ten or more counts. The CDR3 sequence: CASKQVMEAFF. The CDR3 DNA reads TGTGCCAGCAAACAGGTTATGGAAGCTTTCTTT. The genes are TRBV2 and TRBJ1-1; D perhaps matches TRBD1 (5 bases). The V and J ends lost 7 bases and 8 bases respectively, with 11 bases between them. CDR3 length: 11 amino acids. The V gene's germline CDR1 is SNHLY and CDR2 FYNNEI.

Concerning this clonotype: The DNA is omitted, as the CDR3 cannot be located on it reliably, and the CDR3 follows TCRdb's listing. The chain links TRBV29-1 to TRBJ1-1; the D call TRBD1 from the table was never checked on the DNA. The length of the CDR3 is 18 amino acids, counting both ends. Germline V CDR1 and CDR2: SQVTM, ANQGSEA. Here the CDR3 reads CSVFKDTYEQYFGPEAFF.

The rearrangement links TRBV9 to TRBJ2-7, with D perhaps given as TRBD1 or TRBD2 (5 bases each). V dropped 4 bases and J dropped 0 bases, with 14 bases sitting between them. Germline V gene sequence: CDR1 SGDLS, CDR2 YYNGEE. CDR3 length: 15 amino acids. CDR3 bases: TGTGCCAGCAGCCACGGGACGTGGAGCTCCTACGAGCAGTACTTC. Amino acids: CASSHGTWSSYEQYF.

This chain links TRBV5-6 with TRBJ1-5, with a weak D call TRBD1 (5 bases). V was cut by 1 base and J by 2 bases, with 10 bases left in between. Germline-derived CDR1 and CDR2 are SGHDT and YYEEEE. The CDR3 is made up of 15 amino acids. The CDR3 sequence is CASSLTRGRNQPQHF. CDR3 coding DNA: TGTGCCAGCAGCTTGACTAGGGGACGCAATCAGCCCCAGCATTTT.

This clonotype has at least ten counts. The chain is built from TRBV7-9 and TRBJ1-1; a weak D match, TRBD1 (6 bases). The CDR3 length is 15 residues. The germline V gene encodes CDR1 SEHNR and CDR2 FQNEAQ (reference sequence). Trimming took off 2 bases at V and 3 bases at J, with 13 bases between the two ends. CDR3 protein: CASSLFGRQDTEAFF. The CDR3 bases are TGTGCCAGCAGCTTATTCGGGAGACAGGACACTGAAGCTTTCTTT.